This T cell receptor (beta chain) was sequenced in a study of shared clonotypes between healthy human individuals. Points on this clone: Its antigen is undetermined.

This CDR3 spans 15 amino acids. Trimming at V came to 6 bases and at J to 4 bases, leaving 7 bases not matched to a gene. Per the germline V gene, CDR1 is MNHEY and CDR2 is SVGAGI. The study's findings and limits: A small donor pool kept down the genetic and exposure-history diversity that was represented. Compared with clonotypes that all four donors shared, non-shared clonotypes had lower generation probabilities.

Investigators spread the genomic DNA of each subset evenly over several immunoSEQ plates. Under the authors' procedure: Filtering differed for immunoSEQ, which gave only junction sequences without quality scores. The assay was immunoSEQ multiplex PCR, and TCRdb's table has in-frame clones only and misses some. That table supplies the V and J calls and clone size; D and trimming were determined from the DNA. This table holds about 1 million clones, about 75% found once. This clonotype was sampled from a man aged 18 to 30 in good health. V gene TRBV6-5 combines with J gene TRBJ2-1; 9 positions agree with TRBD2. The source material was memory CD4+ T cells sorted from blood. Subset noted: CD45RA-negative fraction. This CDR3 reads CASSPGTSSYNEQFF. DNA of the CDR3: TGTGCCAGCAGCCCCGGGACTAGCAGTTACAATGAGCAGTTCTTC.